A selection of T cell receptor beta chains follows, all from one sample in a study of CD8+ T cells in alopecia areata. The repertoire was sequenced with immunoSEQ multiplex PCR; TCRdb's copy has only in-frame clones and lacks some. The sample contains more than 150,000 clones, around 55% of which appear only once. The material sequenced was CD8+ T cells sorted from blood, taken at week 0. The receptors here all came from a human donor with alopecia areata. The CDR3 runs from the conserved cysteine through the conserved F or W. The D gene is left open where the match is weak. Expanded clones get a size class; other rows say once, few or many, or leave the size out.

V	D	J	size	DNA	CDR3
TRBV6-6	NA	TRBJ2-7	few	TGTGCCAGCAGCCCATCAGCTAACGAGCAGTACTTC	CASSPSANEQYF
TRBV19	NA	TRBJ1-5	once	TGTGCCAGTACCTACAACGCGGGCAGTACCAATCAGCCCCAGCATTTT	CASTYNAGSTNQPQHF
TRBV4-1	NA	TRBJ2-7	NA	TGCGCCAGCAGCCAACAAACGACCGAGGGATACGAGCAGTACTTC	CASSQQTTEGYEQYF
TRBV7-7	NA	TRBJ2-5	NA	TGTGCCAGCAGCTTATTTCCAGCACAAGAGACCCAGTACTTC	CASSLFPAQETQYF
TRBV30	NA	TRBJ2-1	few	TGTGCCTGGAGTATGGGGTACAATGAGCAGTTCTTC	CAWSMGYNEQFF
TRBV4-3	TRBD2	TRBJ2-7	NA	TGCGCCAGCAGCCAAGATCTAGCGGGGGGTTACGAGCAGTACTTC	CASSQDLAGGYEQYF
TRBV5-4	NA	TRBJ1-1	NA	TGTGCCAGCAGCTTGGACCCCAGGGAAGTGAACACTGAAGCTTTCTTT	CASSLDPREVNTEAFF
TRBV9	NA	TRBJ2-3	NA	TGTGCCAGCAGCGTAGACGGTACCACAGATACGCAGTATTTT	CASSVDGTTDTQYF
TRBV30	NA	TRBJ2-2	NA	TGTGCCTGGAGTCCCCCACTTGACACCGGGGAGCTGTTTTTT	CAWSPPLDTGELFF
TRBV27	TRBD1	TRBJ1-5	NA	TGTGCCAGCAGTGATTCGACAGGGGGAAGCAATCAGCCCCAGCATTTT	CASSDSTGGSNQPQHF
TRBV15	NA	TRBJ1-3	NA	TGTGCCACCAGCAATTCGGCCGGGGGAAACACCATATATTTT	CATSNSAGGNTIYF
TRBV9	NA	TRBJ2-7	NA	TGTGCCAGCAGCGTAGCGGAGGGTAGGTCCTACGAGCAGTACTTC	CASSVAEGRSYEQYF
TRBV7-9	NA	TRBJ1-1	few	TGTGCCAGCAGCCGACCGACTAACACTGAAGCTTTCTTT	CASSRPTNTEAFF
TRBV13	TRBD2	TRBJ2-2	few	TGTGCCAGTAAGCGGGGGGAGAACACCGGGGAGCTGTTTTTT	CASKRGENTGELFF
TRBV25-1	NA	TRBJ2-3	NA	TGTGCCAGCAGTGAATTAGTGGGGGCTAGCACAGATACGCAGTATTTT	CASSELVGASTDTQYF